This TCR beta chain was identified during a study of cytomegalovirus exposure and HLA in healthy donors (dated by TCRdb to about 2017). For the wider study: A later analysis indicated that the 120 validation repertoires were generated on the platform also employed for the 700 or so repertoires of the first cohort. The study combined high-throughput TCR immunosequencing, statistical association of individual TCRs with disease status, and machine learning to predict cytomegalovirus infection status. The study aimed to test whether cataloging public T cell receptors could reveal signatures of past pathogen exposure. A separate validation cohort of approximately 120 different subjects was used in addition to the 666-subject first cohort. What the work shows at the level of the full study, not this receptor alone: In the study, around 150 TCR beta chains were listed as associated with cytomegalovirus. Cytomegalovirus status was reported to be diagnosed by the classifier with high specificity and sensitivity in both the original and validation cohorts. The authors suggested that the approach could potentially be generalized to other disease states and immunological phenotypes. In a later analysis, TCRs clustered in the first cohort were found to also tend to co-occur in the approximately 110 validation repertoires, with 85% to 95% of cluster scores above 0. While some public TCRs were present in many individuals, most TCR sequences turned up only very rarely across donors. The validation cohort had no HLA typing available for a later analysis, so co-occurrence within that cohort was assessed over all 130 or so repertoires. In vitro tests confirmed that a few of the cytomegalovirus-associated TCR beta chains recognize cytomegalovirus antigens.

The donors belonged to the validation cohort of roughly 120 subjects, which was separate from the roughly 670-subject first cohort. A remark on this clone: Which antigen it targets is not known. Per-nucleotide qualities are absent, and no much larger clonotype sits a single base away.

From cysteine to phenylalanine, the CDR3 is 13 amino acids long. Only CDR3 DNA is held: 39 bases, read in frame from base 1. V lost 2 bases and J lost 5 bases, and the count of bases not matched to a germline gene is 3. Via the germline V gene, CDR1 is SNHLY and CDR2 FYNNEI. The method behind the library was the immunoSEQ multiplex PCR assay. On the authors' methods: A statistical classification framework was built to diagnose cytomegalovirus status from the catalog of TCR beta chain sequences. TCRdb re-hosts the immuneACCESS table, in-frame sequences only. Its copies lack some clones; in the studies checked, an unresolved V gene accounts for under half of them, and the cause for the rest is not known. V and J calls plus clone size are reproduced from that table; the DNA served to infer D and trimming. In all, the sample holds about 150,000 clones, and about 86% of those were seen once. Of the sample, about 2.2% falls within the top ten clones.

Sequencing was performed on PBMCs. The receptor was isolated from a human donor in good health. The sequence is built from TRBV2 and TRBJ2-7, and 7 junction bases match TRBD2. The CDR3 reads CASSETREDEQYF. In nucleotide form, the sequence is TGTGCCAGCAGTGAAACTCGGGAGGACGAGCAGTACTTC.